This paragraph reports one TCR beta chain. Which antigen it targets is not known. No much larger clonotype is one base removed from it; base qualities were not supplied. The immunoSEQ Assay, a bias-controlled multiplex PCR, was used to amplify TCRbeta CDR3 regions from genomic DNA. The published analysis was carried out like this. The number of nucleated cells in each sample was estimated from the amplification of reference gene primers within the assay. Sequence reads were collapsed and filtered to measure the absolute abundance of every unique TCRbeta CDR3 rearrangement. For each sample, productive Simpson clonality was calculated as the square root of Simpson's diversity index across productive rearrangements. This immuneACCESS table, as held by TCRdb, lists in-frame sequences with V and J called but not all clones. Of the missing ones, under half trace to an unresolved V gene in checked studies; the others have no known cause. D and trimming were read from the DNA, whereas the V and J calls and clone size are those reported in that table. Counted in this sample were about 300,000 clones; 70% to 90% of them appeared once. Clones ranked in the top ten supply over 1% of the sample.

This sample is drawn from a study of blood T cell repertoires in COVID-19 (dated by TCRdb to between 2020 and 2021). Regarding the research as a whole: The collaborator samples originated in the United States, Italy and Spain and spanned the acute and convalescent phases of COVID-19. Where HLA class I and class II types were available, the types were taken from metadata supplied by the sample provider, not from assay-based typing. The samples were drawn from two sources: the first 160 participants of the ongoing ImmuneRACE study, and 950 to 1,500 subjects contributed by 6 global collaborators. The prospective study material was composed of cDNA or gDNA derived from T cells, B-cell-depleted T cells, or PBMCs. A freely available public database, intended as a resource for researchers studying the immune response to SARS-CoV-2, is where the repertoires were released. The dataset comprised deeply sampled blood TCRbeta repertoires from subjects exposed to, actively infected with, or recovered from COVID-19. Nearly every sample came with metadata listing a de-identified subject ID, COVID-19 status, age in years and sex.

What the research found in general, with its limitations: The quantity of clinical and demographic metadata differed by source and by participant and was supplied without curation.

CDR1 SGDLS and CDR2 YYNGEE were looked up in the germline V gene. Unmatched junction bases come to 12, with V trimmed by 4 bases and J by 3 bases. The CDR3 covers 18 residues, taking in both the cysteine and the phenylalanine. The retained sequence is limited to the CDR3, 54 bases, with the frame set at the first base. Collaborating institutions collected whole blood in K2EDTA tubes following their own protocols. Collaborator samples were shipped for TCRbeta analysis as frozen whole blood, isolated PBMCs, or DNA extracted from either sample type. This receptor was taken from a man aged 65 to 85 with acute or convalescent COVID-19. The chain joins TRBV9 to TRBJ2-5, and TRBD2 aligns with 13 junction nucleotides. The specimen sequenced was peripheral blood. The DNA sequence follows: TGTGCCAGCAGCCCACGGACTAGCGGGGGACAAGCGGAAGAGACCCAGTACTTC. This yields the protein CASSPRTSGGQAEETQYF. Outside the CDR3, residues come from the reference TRBV9 and TRBJ2-5 proteins, so the full variable domain is: DSGVTQTPKHLITATGQRVTLRCSPRSGDLSVYWYQQSLDQGLQFLIQYYNGEERAKGNILERFSAQQFPDLHSELNLSSLELGDSALYFCASSPRTSGGQAEETQYFGPGTRLLVL.